The 18 T cell receptor beta chains given below trace back to one sample, sequenced in a study of CD4 and CD8 cells across lung adenocarcinoma regions. TCRdb fed the PCR reads into MiXCR, producing one record per CDR3 protein. The sample has 16,000 or so distinct CDR3 sequences, around 50% seen once. The sample was CD8+ T cells from the center of a lung tumor. These receptors all stem from a female donor with lung adenocarcinoma. The CD4 and CD8 labels of this study may be unreliable.

To note about this clonotype: An end of the junction differs from the germline gene, which may be a read error. The J gene is TRBJ2-3, the V gene TRBV7-2; a weak D match, TRBD2 (6 bases). CDR3 size: 14 residues. Per the germline V gene, CDR1 is SGHTA and CDR2 is FQGNSA. CDR3 residues: CASSLEAGRETQYF. As DNA, the CDR3 is TGTGCCAGCAGCTTAGAAGCGGGCAGGGAGACCCAGTACTTT.

This clonotype was detected ten times or more. This chain links TRBV9 with TRBJ2-1, with 8 bases aligning to TRBD2. Germline values: CDR1 SGDLS, CDR2 YYNGEE. This CDR3 spans 16 amino acids. The junction had 11 bases not matched to a gene; V was cut back by 5 bases and J by 4 bases. CDR3: CASSLSGGRGYNEQFF. CDR3 bases: TGTGCCAGCAGTCTCAGCGGGGGCCGGGGTTACAATGAGCAGTTCTTC.

A remark on this clonotype: One end of the junction does not line up with germline, which may come from a read error. This rearrangement joins TRBV6-5 to TRBJ2-3, with D possibly matching TRBD1 (6 bases). CDR3 length: 16 residues. Germline lookup yields CDR1 MNHEY and CDR2 SVGAGI. This chain's CDR3 is CASSYSGQGSKDMQYF. Written as DNA, the CDR3 is TGTGCCAGCAGTTACTCGGGTCAGGGGTCGAAAGATATGCAGTATTTC.

In the case of this clonotype: One end of the junction varies from germline; a read error may be responsible. This sequence joins TRBV6-1 and TRBJ2-2, with 9 bases lining up with TRBD1. From germline, CDR1 is MNHNS and CDR2 SASEGT. The CDR3 is made up of 14 amino acids. CDR3 in amino acids: CASKGTGITGTLYF. The CDR3 region has the DNA TGTGCCAGCAAAGGGACAGGGATCACCGGGACGCTGTATTTT.

Details on this clonotype: One junction end disagrees with the germline gene, perhaps due to a read error. V usage is TRBV6-1 and J usage is TRBJ2-3, with 9 bases identical to TRBD2. The end of the DNA aligns better with TRBJ2-1, so the J call may be wrong. The CDR3 contains 14 residues. Germline assignment: CDR1 MNHNS and CDR2 SASEGT. For the CDR3, the DNA is TGTGCCAGCAGGGAAGCGGGAGGCAACAATGAGCAGTTCTTC. This gives the protein CASREAGGNNEQFF.

This clonotype is categorized as medium-sized. This chain connects TRBV6-1 to TRBJ2-7; D remains unclear. The CDR3 is made up of 13 amino acids. Germline CDR1 reads MNHNS; CDR2 reads SASEGT. Trimming stripped 8 bases from V and 0 bases from J, with 11 bases between. The CDR3 DNA reads as TGTGCCAGCTTCCAGAGTGGCTCCTACGAGCAGTACTTC. Translated, it gives CASFQSGSYEQYF.

This clonotype was picked up a small number of times. This may come from a read error, since a much larger clone is one base off. The chain links TRBV7-2 to TRBJ2-1, with TRBD2 identical over 7 bases. Germline CDR1 reads SGHTA; CDR2 reads FQGNSA. This CDR3 is 15 amino acids long. The CDR3 protein is CASSLRGNMNNEQLF. The CDR3 DNA sequence: TGTGCCAGCAGCTTGCGGGGGAATATGAACAATGAGCAGCTCTTC.

The chain is built from TRBV12-3 or TRBV12-4 and TRBJ2-1, with 11 bases lining up with TRBD2. The CDR3 runs 17 residues. V was pared by 8 bases and J by 2 bases, with 11 bases of the junction left unmatched. The CDR3 DNA follows: TGTGCCAGCTATACCGCGACTAGCGGGAACGCCTACAATGAGCAGTTCTTC. This codes for CASYTATSGNAYNEQFF.

Worth noting for this clonotype: Germline and junction disagree at one end, which may indicate a read error. The genes are TRBV10-1 and TRBJ2-3; tentatively, D is TRBD2 (5 bases). The J call is doubtful: the DNA matches TRBJ2-7 better. This CDR3 has 14 amino acids. The germline gives CDR1 WNHNN, CDR2 SYGVQD (reference sequence). DNA for the CDR3: TGCGGCAGCACGGGGTTGAGTGCCACAGATACGCAGTACTTC. Its protein product is CGSTGLSATDTQYF.

As for this clonotype: At one boundary the junction diverges from the germline segment, which might be a read error. This sequence joins TRBV6-1 and TRBJ2-5; the D gene is possibly TRBD1 (5 bases). The germline V gene encodes CDR1 MNHNS and CDR2 SASEGT. The CDR3 length is 13 residues. CDR3 DNA sequence: TGTGCCAGCAGAGGGGTTGATGCAGAGATCCAGAATTTC. This translates into CASRGVDAEIQNF.

For this clonotype: Germline is not matched at one junction end, which may reflect a read error. The chain joins TRBV6-1 to TRBJ2-4, with D possibly being TRBD1 or TRBD2 (5 bases each). In germline, CDR1 is MNHNS, CDR2 SASEGT. This CDR3 has 15 residues. CDR3 protein: CGSVSGLRAKNIQYF. CDR3 DNA sequence: TGTGGCAGCGTGTCGGGGCTGAGAGCCAAAAACATTCAGTACTTC.

As for this clonotype: Germline is not matched at one junction end, which may reflect a read error. The chain links TRBV6-1 to TRBJ2-4; D is possibly TRBD2 (5 bases). The germline V gene encodes CDR1 MNHNS and CDR2 SASEGT. The CDR3 has 16 amino acids. CDR3 DNA sequence: TGTGCCAGCAGGAACCCGGGCCGGGGATTCAAAAATACGCAGTATTTC. This gives the protein CASRNPGRGFKNTQYF.

This clonotype was observed a few times. The chain joins TRBV30 to TRBJ1-6; unclear D gene. The CDR3 extends over 14 amino acids. The germline gives CDR1 GTSNPN, CDR2 SVGIG (reference sequence). Between the trimmed V and J ends, which lost 0 bases and 10 bases, there was a span of 13 bases. Written as DNA, the CDR3 is TGTGCCTGGAGTGTGGGAGGAGGTCTCTCACCCCTCCACTTT. This gives the protein CAWSVGGGLSPLHF.

This clonotype was seen repeatedly, ten times or more. The chain links TRBV12-3 or TRBV12-4 to TRBJ2-5; 9 nucleotides agree with TRBD1. The CDR3 totals 15 residues. The V segment lost 5 bases and the J segment 3 bases; nucleotides outside the gene matches: 7. The DNA for the CDR3 is TGTGCCAGCAGTCGTGCCAGGGACAGGGAAGAGACCCAGTACTTC. It yields the protein CASSRARDREETQYF.

The chain joins TRBV7-2 to TRBJ2-1; perhaps TRBD2 as D (6 bases). In germline, CDR1 is SGHTA, CDR2 FQGNSA. CDR3 length equals 15 residues. V was shortened by 5 bases and J by 7 bases, with 18 bases between the two germline ends. This CDR3 reads CASSPNAGTQNEQFF. In DNA form, the CDR3 reads TGTGCCAGCAGCCCCAATGCCGGGACTCAAAATGAGCAGTTCTTC.

Of note for this clonotype: An end of the junction differs from the germline gene, which may be a read error. CDR3 in amino acids: CASSEPGRAETQYF. CDR3 in DNA: TGCGCCAGCAGTGAGCCGGGGCGCGCCGAGACGCAGTACTTC. This chain links TRBV10-2 with TRBJ2-5; D possibly uses TRBD1 or TRBD2 (5 bases each). The germline V gene encodes CDR1 WSHSY and CDR2 SAAADI. The CDR3 loop spans 14 amino acids.

In DNA form, the CDR3 reads TGTGCCAGCAGTGAAAAGACAAATAAACTAGCGGGAGGGATTGGGTCCTACAATGAGCAGTTCTTC. This codes for CASSEKTNKLAGGIGSYNEQFF. V gene TRBV6-1 combines with J gene TRBJ2-1; 13 bases line up with TRBD2. The CDR3 contains 22 residues. J gave up 1 base and V 2 bases, and 17 bases lay outside the gene matches. Germline CDR1 and CDR2: MNHNS and SASEGT.

Comment on this clonotype: One junction end does not reproduce the germline sequence, and a read error may be involved. The gene calls are TRBV6-5 and TRBJ2-4; possibly TRBD2 for D (6 bases). CDR3 size: 15 residues. Germline assignment: CDR1 MNHEY and CDR2 SVGAGI. The CDR3 spells CGSSSGVWAKDTQYF. The CDR3 DNA reads as TGTGGCAGCAGTTCGGGGGTATGGGCCAAAGACACTCAGTACTTT.